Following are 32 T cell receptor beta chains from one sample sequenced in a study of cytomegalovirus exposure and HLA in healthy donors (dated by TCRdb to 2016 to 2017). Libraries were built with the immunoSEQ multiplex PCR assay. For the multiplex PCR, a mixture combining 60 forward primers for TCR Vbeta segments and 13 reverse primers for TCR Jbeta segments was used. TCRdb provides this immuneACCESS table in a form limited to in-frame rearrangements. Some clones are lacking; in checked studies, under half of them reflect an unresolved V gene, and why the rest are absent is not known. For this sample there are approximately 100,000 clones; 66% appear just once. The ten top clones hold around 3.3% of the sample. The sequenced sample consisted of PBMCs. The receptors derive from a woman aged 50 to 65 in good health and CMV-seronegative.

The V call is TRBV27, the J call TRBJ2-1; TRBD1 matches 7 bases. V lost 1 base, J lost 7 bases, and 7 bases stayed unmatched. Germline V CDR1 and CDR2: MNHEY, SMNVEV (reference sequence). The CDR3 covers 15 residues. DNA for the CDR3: TGTGCCAGCAGTTTATTGACAGGGCCGGGAAATGAGCAGTTCTTC. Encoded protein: CASSLLTGPGNEQFF.

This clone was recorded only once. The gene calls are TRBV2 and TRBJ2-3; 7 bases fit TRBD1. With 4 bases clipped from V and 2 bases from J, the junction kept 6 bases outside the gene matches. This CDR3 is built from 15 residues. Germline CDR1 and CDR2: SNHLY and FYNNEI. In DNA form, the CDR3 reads TGTGCCAGCAGTGGCCGGGACAGCTACACAGATACGCAGTATTTT. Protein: CASSGRDSYTDTQYF.

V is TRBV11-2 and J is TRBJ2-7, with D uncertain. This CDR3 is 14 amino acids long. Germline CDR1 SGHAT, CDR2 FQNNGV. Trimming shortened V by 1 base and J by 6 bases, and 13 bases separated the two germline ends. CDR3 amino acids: CASSLGVSGGEQYF. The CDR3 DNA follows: TGTGCCAGCAGCTTAGGGGTGTCGGGTGGCGAGCAGTACTTC.

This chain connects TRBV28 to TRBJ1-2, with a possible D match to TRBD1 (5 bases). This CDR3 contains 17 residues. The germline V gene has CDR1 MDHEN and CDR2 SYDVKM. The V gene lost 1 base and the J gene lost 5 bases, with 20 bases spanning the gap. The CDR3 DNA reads TGTGCCAGCAGTTTATTAATCGGATCAGGGCCGAATTATGGCTACACCTTC. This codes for CASSLLIGSGPNYGYTF.

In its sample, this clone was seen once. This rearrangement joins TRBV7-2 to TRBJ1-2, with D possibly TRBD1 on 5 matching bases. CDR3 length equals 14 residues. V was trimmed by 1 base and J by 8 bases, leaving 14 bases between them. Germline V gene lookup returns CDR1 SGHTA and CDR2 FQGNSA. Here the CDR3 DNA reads TGTGCCAGCAGCTTAGGTCGGCAGGGCGGCGGCTACACCTTC. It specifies CASSLGRQGGGYTF.

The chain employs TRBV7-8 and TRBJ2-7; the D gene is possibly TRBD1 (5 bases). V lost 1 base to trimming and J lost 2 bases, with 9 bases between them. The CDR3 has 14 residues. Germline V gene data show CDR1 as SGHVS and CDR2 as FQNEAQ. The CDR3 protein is CASSLGRVPYEQYF. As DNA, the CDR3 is TGTGCCAGCAGCTTAGGCAGGGTGCCCTACGAGCAGTACTTC.

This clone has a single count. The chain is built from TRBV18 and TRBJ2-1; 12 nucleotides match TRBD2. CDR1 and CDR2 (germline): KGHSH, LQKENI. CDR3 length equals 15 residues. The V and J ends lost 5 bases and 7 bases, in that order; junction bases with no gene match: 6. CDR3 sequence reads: CASSILAGGRNEQFF. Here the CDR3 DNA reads TGTGCCAGCTCAATACTAGCGGGAGGCCGTAATGAGCAGTTCTTC. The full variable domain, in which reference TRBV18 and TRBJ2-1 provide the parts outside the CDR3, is NAGVMQNPRHLVRRRGQEARLRCSPMKGHSHVYWYRQLPEEGLKFMVYLQKENIIDESGMPKERFSAEFPKEGPSILRIQQVVRGDSAAYFCASSILAGGRNEQFFGPGTRLTVL.

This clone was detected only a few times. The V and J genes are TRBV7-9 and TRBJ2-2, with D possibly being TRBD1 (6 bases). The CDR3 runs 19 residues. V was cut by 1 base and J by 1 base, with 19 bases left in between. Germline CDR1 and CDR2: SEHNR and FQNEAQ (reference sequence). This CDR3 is CASSLELSWGTKNTGELFF. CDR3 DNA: TGTGCCAGCAGCTTAGAATTGTCGTGGGGGACAAAGAACACCGGGGAGCTGTTTTTT.

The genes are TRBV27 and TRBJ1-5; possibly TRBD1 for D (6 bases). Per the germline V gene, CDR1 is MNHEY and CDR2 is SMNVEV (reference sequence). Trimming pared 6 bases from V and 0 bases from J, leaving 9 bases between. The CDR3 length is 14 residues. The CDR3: CASRGGYSNQPQHF. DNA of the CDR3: TGTGCCAGCAGAGGGGGTTATAGCAATCAGCCCCAGCATTTT.

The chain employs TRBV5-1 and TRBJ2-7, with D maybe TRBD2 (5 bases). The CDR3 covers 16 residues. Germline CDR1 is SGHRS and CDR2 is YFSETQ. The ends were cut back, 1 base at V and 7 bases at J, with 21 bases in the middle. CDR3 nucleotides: TGCGCCAGCAGCTTGTGGGCGGGCGATGAGTCGGGGGAGCAGTACTTC. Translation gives CASSLWAGDESGEQYF.

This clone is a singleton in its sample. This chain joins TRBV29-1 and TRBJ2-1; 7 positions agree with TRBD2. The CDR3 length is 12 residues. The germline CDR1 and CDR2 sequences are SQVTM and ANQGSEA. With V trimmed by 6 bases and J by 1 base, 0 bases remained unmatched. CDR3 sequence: CSVRGSYNEQFF. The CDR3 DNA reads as TGCAGCGTGCGGGGGTCCTACAATGAGCAGTTCTTC.

The CDR3 nucleotides are TGCAGCGTTGGACAGGGGGCCGGTTACGAGCAGTACTTC. This codes for CSVGQGAGYEQYF. V is TRBV29-1 and J is TRBJ2-7, with 10 bases identical to TRBD1. V gave up 4 bases and J gave up 4 bases; unmatched junction bases: 4. CDR1 SQVTM and CDR2 ANQGSEA come from the germline V gene. There are 13 residues in the CDR3.

The chain's CDR3 is CASSALIGTQYF. CDR3 nucleotide sequence: TGTGCCAGCAGTGCCCTGATCGGGACCCAGTACTTC. J is TRBJ2-5 and V is TRBV2; D is uncertain. Germline CDR1 reads SNHLY; CDR2 reads FYNNEI. The CDR3 loop spans 12 amino acids. Trimming removed 4 bases at V and 7 bases at J, with 10 bases between.

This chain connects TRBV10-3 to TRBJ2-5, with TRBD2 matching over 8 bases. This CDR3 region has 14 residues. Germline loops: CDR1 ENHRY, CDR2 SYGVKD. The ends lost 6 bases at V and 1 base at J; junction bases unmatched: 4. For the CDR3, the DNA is TGTGCCATCAGGGGCGGGGGGTCCCAAGAGACCCAGTACTTC. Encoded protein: CAIRGGGSQETQYF.

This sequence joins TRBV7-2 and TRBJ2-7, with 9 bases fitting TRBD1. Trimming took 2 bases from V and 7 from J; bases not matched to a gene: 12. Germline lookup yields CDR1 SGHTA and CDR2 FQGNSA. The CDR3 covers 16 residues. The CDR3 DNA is TGTGCCAGCAGCTTAAATTCTGGGGACAGGGTAAGGGAGCAGTACTTC. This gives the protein CASSLNSGDRVREQYF.

The CDR3 coding sequence is TGTGCCAGCAGCTCCCTGGGGACAGATGATCAGCCCCAGCATTTT. This sequence encodes CASSSLGTDDQPQHF. The rearrangement links TRBV6-5 to TRBJ1-5; TRBD1 agrees at 7 bases. The CDR3 runs to 15 residues. The V gene's germline CDR1 is MNHEY and CDR2 SVGAGI. J lost 5 bases, V lost 6 bases, and 10 bases had no gene match.

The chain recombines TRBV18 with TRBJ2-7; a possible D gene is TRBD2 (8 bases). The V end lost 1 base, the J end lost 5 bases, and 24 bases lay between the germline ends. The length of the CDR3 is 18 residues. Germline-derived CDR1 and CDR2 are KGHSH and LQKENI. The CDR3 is CASSPQRQGAGASDEQYF. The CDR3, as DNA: TGTGCCAGCTCACCACAGCGACAGGGAGCGGGAGCCTCGGACGAGCAGTACTTC.

The CDR3 region is CASSGRGQPQHF. The CDR3 DNA follows: TGTGCCAGCAGTGGCAGGGGCCAGCCCCAGCATTTT. V usage is TRBV21-1 and J usage is TRBJ1-5; TRBD1 is the table's D call, not checked against the DNA. TRBV21-1 is described as a pseudogene. There are 12 residues in the CDR3.

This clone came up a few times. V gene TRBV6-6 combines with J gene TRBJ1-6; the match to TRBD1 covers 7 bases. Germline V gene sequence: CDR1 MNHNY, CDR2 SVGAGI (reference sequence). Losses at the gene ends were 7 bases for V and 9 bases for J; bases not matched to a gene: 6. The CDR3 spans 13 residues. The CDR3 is CASTGTVSSPLHF. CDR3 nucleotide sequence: TGTGCCAGCACCGGGACAGTCTCTTCACCCCTCCACTTT.

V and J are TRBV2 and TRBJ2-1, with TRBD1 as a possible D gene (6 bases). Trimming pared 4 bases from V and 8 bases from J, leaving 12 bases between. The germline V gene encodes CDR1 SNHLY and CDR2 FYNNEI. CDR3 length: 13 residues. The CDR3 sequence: CASSVGAWDEQFF. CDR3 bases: TGTGCCAGCAGTGTGGGGGCTTGGGATGAGCAGTTCTTC.

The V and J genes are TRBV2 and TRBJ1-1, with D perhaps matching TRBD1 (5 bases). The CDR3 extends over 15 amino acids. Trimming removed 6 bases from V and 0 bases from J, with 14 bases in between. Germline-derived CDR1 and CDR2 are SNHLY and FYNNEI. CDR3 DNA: TGTGCCAGCAGCCCAGGGCCTGGAGTGAACACTGAAGCTTTCTTT. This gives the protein CASSPGPGVNTEAFF.

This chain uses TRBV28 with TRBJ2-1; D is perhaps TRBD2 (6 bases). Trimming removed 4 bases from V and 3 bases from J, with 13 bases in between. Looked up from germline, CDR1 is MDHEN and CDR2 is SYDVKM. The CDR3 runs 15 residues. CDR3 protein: CASSSGEASYNEQFF. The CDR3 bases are TGTGCCAGCAGTTCGGGGGAGGCGAGCTACAATGAGCAGTTCTTC.

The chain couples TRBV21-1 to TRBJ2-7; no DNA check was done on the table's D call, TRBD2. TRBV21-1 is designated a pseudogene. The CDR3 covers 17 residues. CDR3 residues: CASSSRPLAGGGYEQYF. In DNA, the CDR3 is TGTGCCAGCAGCAGCCGGCCACTAGCGGGAGGTGGTTACGAGCAGTACTTC.

In DNA form, the CDR3 reads TGCGCCAGCAGCGACACTAGCGGAACATACAATGAGCAGTTCTTC. It translates to CASSDTSGTYNEQFF. The gene calls are TRBV4-1 and TRBJ2-1, with 8 bases lining up with TRBD2. The V gene end was trimmed by 5 bases and the J gene end by 4 bases; junction bases not matched to a gene: 7. The CDR3 length is 15 residues. Looked up from germline, CDR1 is MGHRA and CDR2 is YSYEKL.

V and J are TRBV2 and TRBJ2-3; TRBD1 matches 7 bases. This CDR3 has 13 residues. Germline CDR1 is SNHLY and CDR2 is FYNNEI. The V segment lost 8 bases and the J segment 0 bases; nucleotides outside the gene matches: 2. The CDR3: CASGGQSTDTQYF. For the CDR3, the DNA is TGTGCCAGCGGGGGACAGAGCACAGATACGCAGTATTTT.

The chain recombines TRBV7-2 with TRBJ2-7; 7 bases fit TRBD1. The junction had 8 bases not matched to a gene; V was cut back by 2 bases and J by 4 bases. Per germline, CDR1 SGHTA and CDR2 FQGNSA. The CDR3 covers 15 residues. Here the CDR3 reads CASSLMSGGRYEQYF. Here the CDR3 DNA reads TGTGCCAGCAGCTTAATGTCAGGGGGACGGTACGAGCAGTACTTC.

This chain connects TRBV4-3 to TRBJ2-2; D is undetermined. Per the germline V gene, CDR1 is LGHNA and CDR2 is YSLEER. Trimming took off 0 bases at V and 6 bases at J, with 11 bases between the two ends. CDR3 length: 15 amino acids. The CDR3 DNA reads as TGCGCCAGCAGCCAAGAAAGCTACGAGGCCGGGGAGCTGTTTTTT. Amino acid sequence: CASSQESYEAGELFF.

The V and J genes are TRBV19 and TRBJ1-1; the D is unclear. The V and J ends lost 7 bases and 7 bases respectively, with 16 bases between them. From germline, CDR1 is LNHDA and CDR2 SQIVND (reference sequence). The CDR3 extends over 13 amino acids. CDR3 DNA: TGTGCCAGTATCATGAGGGAAGAAGGTGAAGCTTTCTTT. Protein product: CASIMREEGEAFF.

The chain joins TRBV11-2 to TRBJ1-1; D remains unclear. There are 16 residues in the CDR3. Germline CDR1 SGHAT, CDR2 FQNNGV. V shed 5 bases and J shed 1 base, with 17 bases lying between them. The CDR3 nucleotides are TGTGCCAGCAGCCCAATCCGGGGTAGGGCGAACACTGAAGCTTTCTTT. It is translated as CASSPIRGRANTEAFF.

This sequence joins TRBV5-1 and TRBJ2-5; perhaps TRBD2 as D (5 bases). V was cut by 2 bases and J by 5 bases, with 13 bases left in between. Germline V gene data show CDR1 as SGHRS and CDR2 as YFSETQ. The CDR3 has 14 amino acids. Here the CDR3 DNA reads TGCGCCAGCAGCTTCCTGGGAGCTCGGGAGACCCAGTACTTC. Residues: CASSFLGARETQYF.

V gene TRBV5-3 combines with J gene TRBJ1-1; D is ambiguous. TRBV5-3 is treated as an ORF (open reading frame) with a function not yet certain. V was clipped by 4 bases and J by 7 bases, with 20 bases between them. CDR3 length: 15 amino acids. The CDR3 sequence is CARSPPTKDRGEAFF. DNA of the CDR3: TGTGCCAGAAGCCCGCCTACTAAGGACCGGGGTGAAGCTTTCTTT.

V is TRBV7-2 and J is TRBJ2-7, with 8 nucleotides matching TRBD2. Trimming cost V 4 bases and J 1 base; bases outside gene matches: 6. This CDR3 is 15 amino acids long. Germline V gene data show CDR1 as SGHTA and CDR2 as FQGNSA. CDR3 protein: CASSSPGLGSYEQYF. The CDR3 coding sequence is TGTGCCAGCAGCTCCCCGGGACTAGGATCCTACGAGCAGTACTTC.